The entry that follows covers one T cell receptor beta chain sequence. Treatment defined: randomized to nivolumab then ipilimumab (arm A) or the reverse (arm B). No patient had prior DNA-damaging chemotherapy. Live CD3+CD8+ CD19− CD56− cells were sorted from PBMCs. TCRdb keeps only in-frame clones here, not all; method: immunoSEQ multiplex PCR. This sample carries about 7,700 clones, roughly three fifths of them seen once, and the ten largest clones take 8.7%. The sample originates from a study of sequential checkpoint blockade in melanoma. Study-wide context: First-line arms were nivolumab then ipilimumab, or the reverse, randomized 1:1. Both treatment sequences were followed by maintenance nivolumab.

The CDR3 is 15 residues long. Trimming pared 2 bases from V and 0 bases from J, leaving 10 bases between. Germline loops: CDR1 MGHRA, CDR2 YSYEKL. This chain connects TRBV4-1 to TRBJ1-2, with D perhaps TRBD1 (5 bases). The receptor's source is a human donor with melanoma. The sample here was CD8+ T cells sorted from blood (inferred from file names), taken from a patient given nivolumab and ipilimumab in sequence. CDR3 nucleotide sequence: TGCGCCAGCAGCCAACACAGGCAATCTAACTATGGCTACACCTTC. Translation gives CASSQHRQSNYGYTF.